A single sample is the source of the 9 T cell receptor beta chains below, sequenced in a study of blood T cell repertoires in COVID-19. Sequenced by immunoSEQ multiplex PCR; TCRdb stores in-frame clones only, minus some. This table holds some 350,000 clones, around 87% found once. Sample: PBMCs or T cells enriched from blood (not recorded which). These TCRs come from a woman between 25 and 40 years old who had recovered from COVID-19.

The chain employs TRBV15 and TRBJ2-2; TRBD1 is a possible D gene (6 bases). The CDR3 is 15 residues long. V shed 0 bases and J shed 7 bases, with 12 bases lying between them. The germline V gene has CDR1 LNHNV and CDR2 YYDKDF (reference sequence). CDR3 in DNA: TGTGCCACCAGCAGAGACAGGGGAACGAGCGGGGAGCTGTTTTTT. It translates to CATSRDRGTSGELFF.

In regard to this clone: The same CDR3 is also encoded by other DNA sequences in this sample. Here the CDR3 reads CASSVGDRGNSPLHF. As DNA, the CDR3 is TGTGCCAGCAGCGTAGGGGACAGGGGCAATTCACCCCTCCACTTT. The J gene is TRBJ1-6, the V gene TRBV9; 10 nucleotides agree with TRBD1. CDR3 length: 15 amino acids. V trimming: 0 bases; J trimming: 7 bases; junction bases outside the gene matches: 1. Germline V gene lookup returns CDR1 SGDLS and CDR2 YYNGEE. Together with reference TRBV9 and TRBJ1-6, the CDR3 gives the full variable domain: DSGVTQTPKHLITATGQRVTLRCSPRSGDLSVYWYQQSLDQGLQFLIQYYNGEERAKGNILERFSAQQFPDLHSELNLSSLELGDSALYFCASSVGDRGNSPLHFGNGTRLTVT.

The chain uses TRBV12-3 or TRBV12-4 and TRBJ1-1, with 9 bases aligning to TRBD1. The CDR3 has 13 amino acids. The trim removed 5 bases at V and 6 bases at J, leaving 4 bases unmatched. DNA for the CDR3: TGTGCCAGCAGTCGGACAGGGGAGGCTGAAGCTTTCTTT. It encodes CASSRTGEAEAFF.

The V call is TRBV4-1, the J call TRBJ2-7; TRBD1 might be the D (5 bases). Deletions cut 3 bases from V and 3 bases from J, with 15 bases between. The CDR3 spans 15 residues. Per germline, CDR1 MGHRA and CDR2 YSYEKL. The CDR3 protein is CASSQPGQGLYEQYF. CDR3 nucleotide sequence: TGCGCCAGCAGCCAGCCGGGTCAGGGCCTCTACGAGCAGTACTTC.

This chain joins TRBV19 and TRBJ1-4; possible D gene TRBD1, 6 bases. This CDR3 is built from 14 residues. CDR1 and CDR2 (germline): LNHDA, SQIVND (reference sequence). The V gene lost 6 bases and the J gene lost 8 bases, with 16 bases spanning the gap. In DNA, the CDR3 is TGTGCCAGTAGCCAACAGGGTGGAAAGGAAAAACTGTTTTTT. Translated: CASSQQGGKEKLFF.

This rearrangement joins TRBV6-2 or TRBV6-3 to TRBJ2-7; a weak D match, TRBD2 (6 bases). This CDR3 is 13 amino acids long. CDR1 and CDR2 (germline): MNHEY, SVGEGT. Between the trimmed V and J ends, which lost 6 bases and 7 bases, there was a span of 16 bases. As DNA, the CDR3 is TGTGCCAGCAGCCCTCGCCTCGGAGGGGAGCAGTACTTC. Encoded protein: CASSPRLGGEQYF.

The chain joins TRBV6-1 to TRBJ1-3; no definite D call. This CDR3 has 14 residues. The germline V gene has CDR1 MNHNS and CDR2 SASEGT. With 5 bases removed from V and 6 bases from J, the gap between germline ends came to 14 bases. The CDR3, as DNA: TGTGCCAGCAGTTTACCGGGATCCGAAAACACCATATATTTT. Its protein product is CASSLPGSENTIYF.

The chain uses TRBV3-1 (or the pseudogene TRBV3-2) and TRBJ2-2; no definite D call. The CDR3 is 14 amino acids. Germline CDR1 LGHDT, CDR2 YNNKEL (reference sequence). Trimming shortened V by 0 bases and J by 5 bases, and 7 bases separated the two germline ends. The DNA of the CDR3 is TGTGCCAGCAGCCAAGATCCCCAGACCGGGGAGCTGTTTTTT. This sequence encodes CASSQDPQTGELFF.

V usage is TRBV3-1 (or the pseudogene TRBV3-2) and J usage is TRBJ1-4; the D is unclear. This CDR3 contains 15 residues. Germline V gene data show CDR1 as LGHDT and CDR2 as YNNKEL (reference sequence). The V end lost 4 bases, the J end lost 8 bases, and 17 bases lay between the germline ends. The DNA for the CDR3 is TGTGCCAGCAGCCCACCTTCTGGGTCGCGGGAAAAACTGTTTTTT. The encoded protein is CASSPPSGSREKLFF.